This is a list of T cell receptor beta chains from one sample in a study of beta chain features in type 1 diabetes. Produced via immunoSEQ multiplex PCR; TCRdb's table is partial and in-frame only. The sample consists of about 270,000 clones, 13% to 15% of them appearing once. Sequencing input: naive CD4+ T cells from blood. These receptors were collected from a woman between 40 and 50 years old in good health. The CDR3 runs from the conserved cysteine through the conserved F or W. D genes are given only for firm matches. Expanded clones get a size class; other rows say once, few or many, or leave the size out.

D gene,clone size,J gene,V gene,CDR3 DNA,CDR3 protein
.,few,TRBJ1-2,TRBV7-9,TGTGCCAGCAGCTTAGCGCGGGAAGATGGCTACACCTTC,CASSLAREDGYTF
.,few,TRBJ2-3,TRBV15,TGTGCCACCAGCAGAGAGAGAACCGTGGCAGGGGGCACAGATACGCAGTATTTT,CATSRERTVAGGTDTQYF
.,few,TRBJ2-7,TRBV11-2,TGTGCCAGCAGCTTTTCAGGGATCAACTCCTACGAGCAGTACTTC,CASSFSGINSYEQYF
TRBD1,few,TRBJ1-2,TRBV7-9,TGTGCCAGCAGCACAATTCGGACAGGGTCGATTTATGGCTACACCTTC,CASSTIRTGSIYGYTF
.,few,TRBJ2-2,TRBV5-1,TGCGCCAGCAGCTCGGTGGCAGGGTCAGGCACCGGGGAGCTGTTTTTT,CASSSVAGSGTGELFF
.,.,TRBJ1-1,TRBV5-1,TGCGCCAGCAGCTTGGTATCCGTGGCAGCGGGTGGGGACACTGAAGCTTTCTTT,CASSLVSVAAGGDTEAFF
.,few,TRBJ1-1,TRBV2,TGTGCCAGCAGCTCCATCGGGACAACTAACACTGAAGCTTTCTTT,CASSSIGTTNTEAFF
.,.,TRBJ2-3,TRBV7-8,TGTGCCAGCAGCTTAGATTCAGCGCGCGATACGCAGTATTTT,CASSLDSARDTQYF
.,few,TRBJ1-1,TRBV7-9,TGTGCCAGCAACCTACTTCTGAACACTGAAGCTTTCTTT,CASNLLLNTEAFF
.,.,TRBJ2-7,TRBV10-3,TGTGCCATCAGTGAGTCGGCAGGCTACGAGCAGTACTTC,CAISESAGYEQYF
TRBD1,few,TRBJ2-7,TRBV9,TGTGCCAGCAGCGCAAGGGACAGTTACTACGAGCAGTACTTC,CASSARDSYYEQYF
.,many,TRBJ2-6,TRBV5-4,TGTGCCAGCAGCTTGAGCCGGGCTGGGGCCAACGTCCTGACTTTC,CASSLSRAGANVLTF
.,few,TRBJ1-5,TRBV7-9,TGTGCCAGCAGCTTGATGGGAGAGGAGCAGCCCCAGCATTTT,CASSLMGEEQPQHF
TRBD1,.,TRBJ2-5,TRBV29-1,TGCAGCGTTGGGATTTCAGGGGGAGAGACCCAGTACTTC,CSVGISGGETQYF
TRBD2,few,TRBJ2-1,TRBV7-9,TGTGCCAGCAGCCCCAGACTAGCGGGGAGACGTTACAATGAGCAGTTCTTC,CASSPRLAGRRYNEQFF
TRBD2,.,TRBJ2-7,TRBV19,TGTGCCAGTAGTATGGGAGGGAGCGCCTACGAGCAGTACTTC,CASSMGGSAYEQYF
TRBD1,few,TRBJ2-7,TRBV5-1,TGCGCCAGCAGCTTGGGGGACAGAACCTACGAGCAGTACTTC,CASSLGDRTYEQYF
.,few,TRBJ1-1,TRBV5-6,TGTGCCAGCAGCTTGGGACAGCAGAACACTGAAGCTTTCTTT,CASSLGQQNTEAFF
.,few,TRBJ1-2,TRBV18,TGTGCCAGCTCAGAAGTAGAGGGTACTATCTATGGCTACACCTTC,CASSEVEGTIYGYTF
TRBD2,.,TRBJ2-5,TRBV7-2,TGTGCCAGCACCCAGACTAGCGGGGGGGAAGAGACCCAGTACTTC,CASTQTSGGEETQYF
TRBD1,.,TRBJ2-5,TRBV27,TGTGCCAGCAGCTACAGGGGGGAGACCCAGTACTTC,CASSYRGETQYF
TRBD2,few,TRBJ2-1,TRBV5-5,TGTGCCAGCAGCTTGAGGTTAGCGGGGTTCTACAATGAGCAGTTCTTC,CASSLRLAGFYNEQFF
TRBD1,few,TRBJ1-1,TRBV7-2,TGTGCCAGCAGCTTAGGAGGACAGGGGAACACTGAAGCTTTCTTT,CASSLGGQGNTEAFF
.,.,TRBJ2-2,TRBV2,TGTGCCAGCTCAGAAACGAACACCGGGGAGCTGTTTTTT,CASSETNTGELFF
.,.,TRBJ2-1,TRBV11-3,TGTGCCAGCAGCTTAGATACCAATACCGGTGAGCAGTTCTTC,CASSLDTNTGEQFF
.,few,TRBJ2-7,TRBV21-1,TGTGCCAGCAGCAAACTCCACGAGCAGTACTTC,CASSKLHEQYF
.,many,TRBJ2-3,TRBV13,TGTGCCAGCGGTGGTCCCGCGGGAGATACGCAGTATTTT,CASGGPAGDTQYF
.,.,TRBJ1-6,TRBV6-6,TGTGCCAGCACCAAGGGAGGCGCGGGTTTCAATTCACCCCTCCACTTT,CASTKGGAGFNSPLHF
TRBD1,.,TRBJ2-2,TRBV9,TGTGCCAGCAGCGTAGGCTTTTCTGGGACAGGGACCGCCGGGGAGCTGTTTTTT,CASSVGFSGTGTAGELFF